What follows describes a single T cell receptor beta chain. The clone's antigen remains unknown. One base away lies a much larger clone, so this may be a sequencing read error. What the time point label conveys for this sample: sample taken at primary tumor resection. The donors were around 69 patients from the lung TRACERx cohort who had early-stage, untreated non-small cell lung cancer. For TCR sequencing, whole RNA was extracted from tumor and nontumor lung tissue, or from cryopreserved PBMC samples, and no cell sorting was done. Patients were selected for TCR sequencing only if sufficient RNA was available from at least two tumor regions. Receptor amplification or capture employed 5' RACE. Data came from a NextSeq 500. In the TCR library protocol, a unique molecular identifier was attached to each TCR cDNA molecule so that PCR and sequencing errors could be corrected. Regarding the original processing steps: TCR identification, UMI-based error correction and CDR3 extraction were performed with Decombinator tools. Expanded TCRs were defined as those above a frequency of 2 per 1,000, corresponding to the top 1% of the tumor frequency distribution. Rényi diversity was computed with the R vegan package after subsampling each repertoire 100 times to 5,000 TCRs. CDR3 similarity networks were built from amino acid triplet string-kernel similarity, with CDR3s being connected when pairwise similarity was above 0.82. TCRdb cleaned the public reads at Q25 with fastp, built clones with MiXCR and kept in-frame beta chains. For every CDR3 protein sequence, its rows merge into one entry that carries the most common genes and DNA. TCRdb, not the authors, supplied the V and J calls. For this sample the table gives approximately 52,000 distinct CDR3 sequences, of which approximately 5.3% were detected only once. The biggest ten clones account for around 10% of the sample.

The data were taken from a study of spatial heterogeneity in lung cancer (dated by TCRdb to about 2019). Describing the broader study: Beta-chain transcripts were consistently detected in greater numbers than alpha-chain transcripts, which likely reflects a higher abundance of beta-chain transcripts. In the raw uncorrected reads, each unique combination of TCR and UMI appeared more than ten times on average. In non-small cell lung cancer, the study quantitatively compared TCR alpha and beta repertoires across several tumor regions, matched nontumor lung, and blood. The study linked features of the TCR repertoire to counts of nonsynonymous mutations, which were determined by whole-exome sequencing of tumor tissue. Both alpha and beta chains were TCR-sequenced in samples taken at surgery, namely 220 tumor regions, roughly 64 matched nontumor lung samples and roughly 56 PBMC samples. Broader findings and caveats from the paper: Confirming at a functional level the hypothesis that regional TCRs recognize regional mutations was considered to require additional single-cell paired TCR alpha and beta sequencing. Ubiquitous expanded tumor TCRs were found in blood more often at tumor resection than at routine follow-up.

According to the germline V gene, CDR1 reads SQVTM and CDR2 reads ANQGSEA. From cysteine to phenylalanine, the CDR3 is 13 amino acids long. The sequence is cut down to CDR3 DNA, 39 bases in frame from base 1. At the junction V is shortened by 4 bases and J by 4 bases, with 8 bases in between. The rearrangement joined TRBV29-1 to TRBJ2-6; no D gene can be assigned with confidence. Sequencing was performed on PBMCs, taken at surgery. This sequence originates from a male donor with early-stage non-small cell lung cancer. The CDR3 corresponds to CSVVGGGANVLTF. The nucleotide sequence is TGCAGCGTTGTAGGCGGCGGGGCCAACGTCCTGACTTTC.